Detailed here is one T cell receptor beta chain. Its antigen is undetermined. Method: immunoSEQ multiplex PCR; TCRdb's copy keeps in-frame clones and lacks some. The sample yields 20,000 or so clones, around 55% seen once. This entry comes from a study of radiation and T cells in renal cell carcinoma. Specified treatment: 15 Gy SBRT to primary tumor, nephrectomy 4 weeks later. Nephrectomy followed 15 Gy stereotactic body radiation by 4 weeks. This CDR3 comprises 14 residues. General study findings and limits: Tumor samples were small regions of 0.9 to 1 g. Compared with controls, irradiated tumors had more, larger dominant CDR3 motifs. From baseline, blood top tumor clonotypes peaked at 2 weeks post-radiation.

The TCR originated in a man in his fifties or sixties with renal cell carcinoma. V gene TRBV21-1 combines with J gene TRBJ2-5; no check of the table's D call, TRBD1, against the DNA was made. TRBV21-1 is an annotated pseudogene. The sample in question was tumor tissue, obtained from a patient whose treatment included radiotherapy and nephrectomy. CDR3 sequence (DNA): TGTGCCAGCAGCAAAGCGACAGGGGATAAGACCCAGTACTTC. Translating gives CASSKATGDKTQYF.